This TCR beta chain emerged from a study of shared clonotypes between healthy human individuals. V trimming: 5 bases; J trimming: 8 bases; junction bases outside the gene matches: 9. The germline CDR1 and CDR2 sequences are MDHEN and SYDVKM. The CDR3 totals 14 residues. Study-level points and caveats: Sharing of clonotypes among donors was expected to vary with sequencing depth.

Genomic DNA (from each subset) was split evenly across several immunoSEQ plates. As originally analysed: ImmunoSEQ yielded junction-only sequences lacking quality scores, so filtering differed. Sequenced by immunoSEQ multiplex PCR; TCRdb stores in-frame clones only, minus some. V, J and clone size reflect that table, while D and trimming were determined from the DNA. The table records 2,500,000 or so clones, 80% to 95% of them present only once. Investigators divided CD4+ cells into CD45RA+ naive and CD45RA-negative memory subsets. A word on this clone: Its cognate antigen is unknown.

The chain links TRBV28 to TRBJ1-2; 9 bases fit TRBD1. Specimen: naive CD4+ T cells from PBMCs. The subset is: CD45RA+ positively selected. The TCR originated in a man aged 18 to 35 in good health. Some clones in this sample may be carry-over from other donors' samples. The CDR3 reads CASSETGTGPGYTF. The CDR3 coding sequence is TGTGCCAGCAGTGAAACCGGGACAGGGCCCGGCTACACCTTC.